This TCR beta chain was sequenced for a study of vaccination and CD4 T cells after COVID-19. Background on the study: Post-COVID draws came a median approximately 93 days after diagnosis (range 35 to 161). The peptides that stimulated the cells were overlapping spike peptides from SARS-CoV-2, HCoV-NL63, HCoV-OC43 and HCoV-229E.

Treatment here: approximately nine-day PBMC culture with coronavirus spike peptide pools or control peptides (ViraFEST assay). Prior to the COVID-19 pandemic (2011-2018), the unexposed donor's CD4+ T cells were collected. Following expansion of antigen-specific T cells with peptide pools, ViraFEST then sequenced TCRs. This clonotype came up a few times. Its antigen is undetermined. The V segment lost 4 bases and the J segment 0 bases; nucleotides outside the gene matches: 8. This CDR3 is built from 18 residues. CDR1 is SEHNR and CDR2 is FQNEAQ in the germline V gene (reference sequence). The Oncomine TCR Beta short-read assay was applied to DNA of cultured CD4+ T cells. One entry per CDR3 protein, called by TCRdb with MiXCR from the PCR reads. The table records about 2,800 distinct CDR3 sequences, about 26% of them present only once.

The V call is TRBV7-9, the J call TRBJ2-6; 8 nucleotides match TRBD1. The TCR comes from a human donor in good health. Sequencing was carried out using CD4+ T cells from blood, cultured in vitro. CDR3 coding DNA: TGTGCCAGCAGCTCCCCCGGGACAGGCCACTCTGGGGCCAACGTCCTGACTTTC. This gives the protein CASSSPGTGHSGANVLTF.